The next 26 T cell receptor beta chains were all read from a single sample in a study of T-cell reconstitution after alpha-beta-depleted transplantation in children. Unique molecular identifiers were incorporated when the TCRbeta library was constructed. In TCRdb, the PCR reads were re-called with MiXCR into one record per CDR3 protein. The table has 80,000 or so distinct CDR3 sequences, 12% to 15% seen once; the top ten hold about 26%. Sequencing used PBMCs, mostly from graft donor cells, obtained 180 days after TCRalphabeta/CD19-depleted stem cell transplant. These receptors were obtained from a male patient between 2 and 15 years old who had a stem cell transplant for acute lymphoblastic leukemia, so the T cells may come from the graft donor.

This clonotype was observed many times. CDR3 in DNA: TGTGCCAGCAGCCATAAATGGGACGCCCTTAGGGTTGGTGAGCAGTTCTTC. The encoded protein is CASSHKWDALRVGEQFF. This chain joins TRBV4-2 and TRBJ2-1, with D perhaps being TRBD1 or TRBD2 (5 bases each). The germline CDR1 and CDR2 sequences are LGHNA and YNFKEQ. V was pared by 3 bases and J by 9 bases, with 24 bases between. This CDR3 has 17 residues.

This clonotype was picked up many times. This chain uses TRBV11-2 with TRBJ1-2, with 9 bases lining up with TRBD1. CDR3 length: 16 residues. Germline CDR1 reads SGHAT; CDR2 reads FQNNGV. V lost 1 base and J lost 6; bases outside the gene matches: 9. The CDR3 nucleotides are TGTGCCAGCAGCTTAGGTCCGGGACAGGGAGGGGATGGCTACACCTTC. This encodes CASSLGPGQGGDGYTF.

This clonotype was recorded a few times. This rearrangement joins TRBV21-1 to TRBJ2-7. TRBV21-1 is a pseudogene locus. CDR3 size: 13 residues. DNA of the CDR3: TGTGCCCCACCACGCCTCGGTACCTACGAGCAGTACTTC. Residues: CAPPRLGTYEQYF.

Remarks on this clonotype: Germline and junction disagree at one end, which may indicate a read error. This chain joins TRBV20-1 and TRBJ1-6; the D is unclear. Per the germline V gene, CDR1 is DFQATT and CDR2 is SNEGSKA (reference sequence). This CDR3 has 10 residues. CDR3 DNA sequence: TGCAGTGCAGCCCGGGCCCAGATACTATTT. Residues: CSAARAQILF.

This clonotype was seen only a few times. The chain recombines TRBV12-3 or TRBV12-4 with TRBJ1-4; D is uncertain. This CDR3 contains 13 residues. Trimming shortened V by 3 bases and J by 5 bases, and 7 bases separated the two germline ends. The CDR3 region is CASSFTVNEKLFF. CDR3 bases: TGTGCCAGCAGTTTCACAGTAAATGAAAAACTGTTTTTT.

The CDR3 nucleotides read TGTGCCAGCAGCTCTCTAGCGGCCCAGTTCTTC. The encoded protein is CASSSLAAQFF. This chain uses TRBV7-2 with TRBJ2-1; 7 positions match TRBD2. The CDR3 covers 11 residues. Trimming removed 4 bases from V and 13 bases from J; junction bases left unmatched: 4. Germline values: CDR1 SGHTA, CDR2 FQGNSA.

CDR3 residues: CASSPGLSKIDTQYF. In DNA form, the CDR3 reads TGTGCCAGCAGTCCGGGGCTTTCCAAGATAGATACGCAGTATTTT. The rearrangement joins TRBV6-1 to TRBJ2-3; D is perhaps TRBD1 or TRBD2 (5 bases each). CDR3 length: 15 amino acids. V lost 5 bases and J 5 bases, leaving 17 bases between the germline ends. In germline, CDR1 is MNHNS, CDR2 SASEGT.

Only a few counts were recorded for this clonotype. This chain uses TRBV20-1 with TRBJ2-1; the D gene is possibly TRBD2 (6 bases). V was pared by 3 bases and J by 0 bases, with 9 bases between. The CDR3 has 14 amino acids. In germline, CDR1 is DFQATT, CDR2 SNEGSKA (reference sequence). The CDR3 bases are TGCAGTGCTAGTGGGACTTTCTCCTACAATGAGCAGTTCTTC. Protein: CSASGTFSYNEQFF.

The V gene is TRBV19, the J gene TRBJ1-5; no clear D gene. This CDR3 is built from 14 residues. V was pared by 3 bases and J by 7 bases, with 13 bases between. Germline CDR1 LNHDA, CDR2 SQIVND (reference sequence). The CDR3 loop is CASSIKRAWQPQHF. CDR3 coding DNA: TGTGCCAGTAGTATTAAGCGGGCCTGGCAGCCCCAGCATTTT.

Worth noting for this clonotype: Its ends do not fully match the called genes, so a read error is possible. The chain uses TRBV27 and TRBJ1-2, with D perhaps TRBD1 (5 bases). Germline assignment: CDR1 MNHEY and CDR2 SMNVEV (reference sequence). The CDR3 loop spans 12 amino acids. The CDR3 region has the DNA TGTGCCAGCAGAGGGGTTAGCTATGGCGACACCTTC. It yields the protein CASRGVSYGDTF.

The rearrangement links TRBV18 to TRBJ2-3; 14 bases line up with TRBD2. There are 17 residues in the CDR3. Germline CDR1 KGHSH, CDR2 LQKENI. Trimming took 3 bases from V and 5 from J; bases not matched to a gene: 7. Written as DNA, the CDR3 is TGTGCCAGCTCACCGAAAGGGACTAGCGGGGGATTAGATACGCAGTATTTT. Translating gives CASSPKGTSGGLDTQYF.

The V gene is TRBV18, the J gene TRBJ2-7; D is unresolved. Germline V gives CDR1 KGHSH, CDR2 LQKENI. CDR3 length equals 16 residues. The ends were cut back, 0 bases at V and 2 bases at J, with 14 bases in the middle. CDR3 residues: CASSPPRPPWAYEQYF. In DNA, the CDR3 is TGTGCCAGCTCACCACCACGGCCTCCTTGGGCCTACGAGCAGTACTTC.

At least ten counts were recorded for this clonotype. The chain is built from TRBV9 and TRBJ2-1; 9 bases are a match to TRBD2. Unmatched junction bases numbered 10, after V lost 2 bases and J lost 7 bases. The CDR3 has 16 residues. Germline values: CDR1 SGDLS, CDR2 YYNGEE. The CDR3 spells CASSVGGRALENEQFF. The CDR3 nucleotides are TGTGCCAGCAGCGTGGGCGGGAGGGCCCTCGAGAATGAGCAGTTCTTC.

This clonotype showed up many times. This chain connects TRBV20-1 to TRBJ1-2; D call uncertain. The CDR3 length is 14 residues. Deletions cut 3 bases from V and 4 bases from J, with 15 bases between. Looked up from germline, CDR1 is DFQATT and CDR2 is SNEGSKA (reference sequence). In DNA form, the CDR3 reads TGCAGTGCTAGGGTCTCGACGGCACTCTATGGCTACACCTTC. Protein: CSARVSTALYGYTF.

This clonotype has only a few counts. CDR3 sequence: CATSRGGRSYEQYF. CDR3 sequence (DNA): TGTGCCACCAGCAGAGGGGGGCGGTCCTACGAGCAGTACTTC. The rearrangement links TRBV15 to TRBJ2-7, with D possibly TRBD1 on 6 matching bases. V was trimmed by 1 base and J by 1 base, leaving 8 bases between them. The CDR3 loop spans 14 amino acids. Germline CDR1 is LNHNV and CDR2 is YYDKDF (reference sequence).

DNA of the CDR3: TGTGCCATCAGCCTTAGGGACACTTACAATGAGCAGTTCTTC. Encoded protein: CAISLRDTYNEQFF. The genes are TRBV10-3 and TRBJ2-1, with D possibly TRBD1 on 6 matching bases. Looked up from germline, CDR1 is ENHRY and CDR2 is SYGVKD. The CDR3 contains 14 residues. V gave up 6 bases and J gave up 4 bases, with 13 bases separating them.

The J gene is TRBJ2-7, the V gene TRBV5-1, with D perhaps TRBD1 (6 bases). The germline V gene encodes CDR1 SGHRS and CDR2 YFSETQ. This CDR3 is built from 20 residues. The V and J ends lost 2 bases and 3 bases respectively, with 30 bases between them. The CDR3 DNA reads as TGCGCCAGCAGCTTCTATCGAAAGATCCCCCGAATACAGGGTCGCTACGAGCAGTACTTC. Amino acid sequence: CASSFYRKIPRIQGRYEQYF.

This clonotype was found a few times. J is TRBJ1-1 and V is TRBV10-3, with D possibly being TRBD1 (6 bases). This CDR3 contains 12 residues. Trimming cost V 6 bases and J 3 bases, with 8 bases left between them. Germline V CDR1 and CDR2: ENHRY, SYGVKD. The CDR3 spells CAIRRGDTEAFF. CDR3 coding DNA: TGTGCCATCAGGAGGGGGGACACTGAAGCTTTCTTT.

This sequence joins TRBV19 and TRBJ2-7; D is perhaps TRBD2 (5 bases). In germline, CDR1 is LNHDA, CDR2 SQIVND (reference sequence). The V end was cut by 3 bases, the J end by 7 bases, with 10 bases between. The CDR3 is 12 amino acids. CDR3 bases: TGTGCCAGTAGTATGTCGGCGGGTGAGCAGTACTTC. This translates into CASSMSAGEQYF.

V is TRBV6-2 or TRBV6-3 and J is TRBJ2-2; 9 bases are a match to TRBD1. The CDR3 contains 14 residues. The ends lost 7 bases at V and 7 bases at J; junction bases unmatched: 7. Germline V CDR1 and CDR2: MNHEY, SVGEGT. The CDR3 DNA sequence: TGTGCCAGCAACCCACAGGGGGCGGTCGGGGAGCTGTTTTTT. Its translation is CASNPQGAVGELFF.

This clonotype was seen ten or more times. The chain has TRBV7-8 and TRBJ1-6; unclear D gene. V shed 0 bases and J shed 9 bases, with 9 bases lying between them. The CDR3 spans 14 residues. The V gene's germline CDR1 is SGHVS and CDR2 FQNEAQ. CDR3 DNA: TGTGCCAGCAGCTTAGCCCAAATTAGTTCACCCCTCCACTTT. It codes for CASSLAQISSPLHF.

The gene calls are TRBV15 and TRBJ1-5, with unresolved D. Germline V gene data show CDR1 as LNHNV and CDR2 as YYDKDF (reference sequence). The V gene lost 2 bases and the J gene lost 4 bases, with 15 bases spanning the gap. The CDR3 runs 16 residues. Written as DNA, the CDR3 is TGTGCCACCAGCAGATACAGCCTAACTTTTAATCAGCCCCAGCATTTT. Amino acids: CATSRYSLTFNQPQHF. Combining the CDR3 with reference TRBV15 and TRBJ1-5 gives the whole variable domain DAMVIQNPRYQVTQFGKPVTLSCSQTLNHNVMYWYQQKSSQAPKLLFHYYDKDFNNEADTPDNFQSRRPNTSFCFLDIRSPGLGDTAMYLCATSRYSLTFNQPQHFGDGTRLSIL.

This clonotype occurred many times. The chain combines TRBV5-6 with TRBJ2-4; D call uncertain. This CDR3 contains 16 residues. The V gene's germline CDR1 is SGHDT and CDR2 YYEEEE. Deletions cut 0 bases from V and 4 bases from J, with 14 bases between. The CDR3 nucleotides are TGTGCCAGCAGCTTGGTTTGGGCAGGATCGAAAAACATTCAGTACTTC. Its translation is CASSLVWAGSKNIQYF.

The rearrangement joins TRBV12-3 or TRBV12-4 to TRBJ1-5, with D possibly matching TRBD1 (5 bases). The CDR3 contains 15 residues. Trimming stripped 3 bases from V and 3 bases from J, with 12 bases between. CDR3 sequence reads: CASSFKGAPNQPQHF. The CDR3 region has the DNA TGTGCCAGCAGTTTTAAAGGGGCCCCCAATCAGCCCCAGCATTTT.

This clonotype was counted only a few times. This chain links TRBV20-1 with TRBJ2-5, with 9 bases that match TRBD1. The CDR3 runs to 14 residues. Germline V lookup: CDR1 DFQATT, CDR2 SNEGSKA (reference sequence). V lost 6 bases, J lost 5 bases, and 10 bases stayed unmatched. DNA of the CDR3: TGCAGTGCCGCCCGGGACAGGGCGGAGGAGACCCAGTACTTC. As protein: CSAARDRAEETQYF.

The sample holds many counts of this clonotype. The chain recombines TRBV7-2 with TRBJ2-3; D is unclear. The CDR3 has 14 amino acids. Germline V lookup: CDR1 SGHTA, CDR2 FQGNSA. V dropped 6 bases and J dropped 2 bases, with 12 bases sitting between them. The CDR3 nucleotides read TGTGCCAGCAGTAAGCGTTGGGCCACAGATACGCAGTATTTT. Its protein is CASSKRWATDTQYF.